The present T cell receptor beta chain was sequenced within a study of blood T cell repertoires in COVID-19. About the research overall: From the United States, Italy and Spain came samples of acute and convalescent COVID-19. PBMCs, B-cell-depleted T cells, or T cells were the source of the cDNA or gDNA that made up the material.

J gave up 4 bases and V 1 base, and 6 bases lay outside the gene matches. The CDR3 length is 15 residues. The germline V gene encodes CDR1 SGHTA and CDR2 FQGTGA. In the study's own analysis: From reference gene primer amplification, estimates of nucleated cell counts were derived. Generated by immunoSEQ multiplex PCR, the TCRdb table keeps only in-frame clones and is missing some. That table supplies the V and J calls and clone size; D and trimming were determined from the DNA. The sample consists of 350,000 or so clones, 88% of them appearing once. Participants' reported clinical history set cohort assignment.

V usage is TRBV7-3 and J usage is TRBJ2-7, with 8 bases lining up with TRBD1. The TCR originated in a woman aged 30 to 39 who had been exposed to COVID-19. The sequenced material came from PBMCs or T cells enriched from blood (not recorded which). The CDR3 spells CASSLNPGGRYEQYF. The CDR3 DNA reads as TGTGCCAGCAGCTTAAATCCAGGGGGCAGGTACGAGCAGTACTTC.